A single sample gave rise to the 9 T cell receptor beta chains below, sequenced in a study of shared clonotypes between healthy human individuals (dated by TCRdb to 2018 to 2020). The library was generated by the immunoSEQ multiplex PCR assay. TCRdb obtained this table from immuneACCESS and retained in-frame rearrangements with V and J assigned. These tables miss some clones; where compared with another copy, unresolved V genes account for less than half of the shortfall, and the remainder is unexplained. The table for this sample lists about 490,000 clones; over 60% of them were counted only once. The ten largest clones add up to 10% to 15% of the sample. Sequencing was performed on PBMCs. These receptor sequences come from a woman in her 40s in good health. Some clones in this sample may be carry-over from other donors' samples.

The rearrangement links TRBV18 to TRBJ2-5; 12 bases agree with TRBD2. The CDR3 totals 16 residues. CDR1 is KGHSH and CDR2 is LQKENI in the germline V gene. Trimming at V came to 3 bases and at J to 5 bases, leaving 7 bases not matched to a gene. CDR3 sequence reads: CASSPASGRAGETQYF. The CDR3 region has the DNA TGTGCCAGCTCACCCGCTAGCGGGAGGGCCGGGGAGACCCAGTACTTC.

V and J are TRBV7-2 and TRBJ2-4; unclear D gene. CDR1 and CDR2 from the germline V gene are SGHTA and FQGNSA. V was trimmed by 5 bases and J by 9 bases, leaving 17 bases between them. This CDR3 region has 14 residues. The CDR3 region is CASSDRASGAIQYF. CDR3 nucleotides: TGTGCCAGCAGCGATAGAGCCTCGGGCGCCATTCAGTACTTC.

The chain has TRBV29-1 and TRBJ2-1; 13 nucleotides match TRBD2. V was pared by 4 bases and J by 10 bases, with 4 bases of the junction left unmatched. This CDR3 contains 13 residues. Germline CDR1 SQVTM, CDR2 ANQGSEA. CDR3 DNA: TGCAGCGTTGGCGGACTAGCGGGAGTCGAGCAGTTCTTC. Its translation: CSVGGLAGVEQFF.

The chain combines TRBV27 with TRBJ2-2, with 7 bases that match TRBD2. Germline V gene sequence: CDR1 MNHEY, CDR2 SMNVEV (reference sequence). The trim removed 7 bases at V and 0 bases at J, leaving 5 bases unmatched. The CDR3 is 15 amino acids. The DNA of the CDR3 is TGTGCCAGCACCCTGACTAGCCCGAACACCGGGGAGCTGTTTTTT. Its translation: CASTLTSPNTGELFF.

The rearrangement uses TRBV28 and TRBJ2-7; D perhaps matches TRBD1 (5 bases). The CDR3 has 17 residues. Between the trimmed V and J ends, which lost 4 bases and 1 base, there was a span of 20 bases. Germline V gives CDR1 MDHEN, CDR2 SYDVKM. CDR3 coding DNA: TGTGCCAGCAGTTCGCCAGGGTCCTCCTCCCCTTCCTACGAGCAGTACTTC. It codes for CASSSPGSSSPSYEQYF. Full variable domain (outside the CDR3, taken from reference TRBV28 and TRBJ2-7): DVKVTQSSRYLVKRTGEKVFLECVQDMDHENMFWYRQDPGLGLRLIYFSYDVKMKEKGDIPEGYSVSREKKERFSLILESASTNQTSMYLCASSSPGSSSPSYEQYFGPGTRLTVT.

The chain carries TRBV7-2 and TRBJ2-7; 10 bases agree with TRBD2. In germline, CDR1 is SGHTA, CDR2 FQGNSA. V shed 4 bases, J shed 2 bases, and the junction held 2 bases outside the gene matches. The CDR3 has 14 residues. The CDR3 loop is CASSSTSGTYEQYF. The CDR3 DNA reads as TGTGCCAGCAGCTCCACTAGCGGGACCTACGAGCAGTACTTC.

This clone was counted between two and nine times. The chain has TRBV4-3 and TRBJ2-3; 7 positions match TRBD2. Germline V gene lookup returns CDR1 LGHNA and CDR2 YSLEER. The CDR3 consists of 17 residues. The trim removed 0 bases at V and 0 bases at J, leaving 6 bases unmatched. DNA of the CDR3: TGCGCCAGCAGCCAAGATCTTGAGCGGGGCAGCACAGATACGCAGTATTTT. It codes for CASSQDLERGSTDTQYF.

The chain recombines TRBV7-6 with TRBJ2-5; 9 bases are shared with TRBD2. Germline V CDR1 and CDR2: SGHVS, FNYEAQ. V gave up 1 base and J gave up 6 bases; unmatched junction bases: 3. CDR3 length equals 14 residues. CDR3 protein: CASSLGGRVQTQYF. The CDR3 DNA follows: TGTGCCAGCAGCTTAGGCGGGAGGGTTCAGACCCAGTACTTC.

This clone was found once. The chain is built from TRBV28 and TRBJ2-7; the D gene is possibly TRBD1 (6 bases). The length of the CDR3 is 16 residues. Germline loops: CDR1 MDHEN, CDR2 SYDVKM. Trimming left V 5 bases short and J 0 bases short, with 17 bases between. This CDR3 is CASSASRDTNSYEQYF. The CDR3 DNA sequence: TGTGCCAGCAGTGCCTCCCGGGACACCAACTCCTACGAGCAGTACTTC. Full variable domain (remainder filled in from reference TRBV28 and TRBJ2-7): DVKVTQSSRYLVKRTGEKVFLECVQDMDHENMFWYRQDPGLGLRLIYFSYDVKMKEKGDIPEGYSVSREKKERFSLILESASTNQTSMYLCASSASRDTNSYEQYFGPGTRLTVT.